This T cell receptor beta chain originates from a study of vaccination and CD4 T cells after COVID-19. Study findings and constraints: Detection of a median around 83% of reactive clones in convalescent patients was confined to the period after vaccination.

The ends lost 5 bases at V and 5 bases at J; junction bases unmatched: 3. Germline V gene data show CDR1 as DFQATT and CDR2 as SNEGSKA (reference sequence). This CDR3 comprises 15 residues. Cultured CD4+ T cell DNA was sequenced using the Oncomine TCR Beta short-read assay. TCRdb itself ran the PCR reads through MiXCR, one entry per CDR3 protein. The sample gives some 10,000 distinct CDR3 sequences, 35% to 50% of which show up once; 34% is in the top ten. Noted treatment: roughly ten-day PBMC culture with coronavirus spike peptide pools or control peptides (ViraFEST assay). Regarding this clonotype: No antigen is known for it.

The sequenced sample was CD4+ T cells from blood, cultured in vitro. The chain links TRBV20-1 to TRBJ2-2, with TRBD2 identical over 15 bases. The sequence derives from a human donor who had recovered from COVID-19. CDR3 in amino acids: CSAPGLAGGTGELFF. The CDR3 nucleotides are TGCAGTGCTCCGGGACTAGCGGGGGGTACCGGGGAGCTGTTTTTT.